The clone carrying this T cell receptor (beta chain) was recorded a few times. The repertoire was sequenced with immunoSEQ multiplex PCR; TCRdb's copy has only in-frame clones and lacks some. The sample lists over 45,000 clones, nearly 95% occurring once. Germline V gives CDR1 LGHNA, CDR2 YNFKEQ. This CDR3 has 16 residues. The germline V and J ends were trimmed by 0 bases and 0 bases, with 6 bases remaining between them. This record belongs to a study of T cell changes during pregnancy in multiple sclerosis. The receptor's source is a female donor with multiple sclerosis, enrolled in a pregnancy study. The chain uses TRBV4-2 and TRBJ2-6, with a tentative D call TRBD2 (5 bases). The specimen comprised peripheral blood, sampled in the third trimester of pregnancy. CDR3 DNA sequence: TGTGCCAGCAGCCAAGATGGGAGCTCTGGGGCCAACGTCCTGACTTTC. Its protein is CASSQDGSSGANVLTF.